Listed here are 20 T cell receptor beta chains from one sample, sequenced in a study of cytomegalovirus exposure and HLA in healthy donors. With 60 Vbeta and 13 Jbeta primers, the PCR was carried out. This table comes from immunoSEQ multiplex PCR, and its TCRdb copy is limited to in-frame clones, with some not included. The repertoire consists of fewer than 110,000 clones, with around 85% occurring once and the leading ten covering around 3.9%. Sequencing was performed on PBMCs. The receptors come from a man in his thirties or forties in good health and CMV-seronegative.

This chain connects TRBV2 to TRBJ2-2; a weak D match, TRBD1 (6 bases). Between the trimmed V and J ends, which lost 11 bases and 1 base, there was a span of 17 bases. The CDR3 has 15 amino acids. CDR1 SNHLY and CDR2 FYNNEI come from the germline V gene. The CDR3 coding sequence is TGTGCCCGTGGGATGGCAGGGGTGAACACCGGGGAGCTGTTTTTT. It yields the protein CARGMAGVNTGELFF.

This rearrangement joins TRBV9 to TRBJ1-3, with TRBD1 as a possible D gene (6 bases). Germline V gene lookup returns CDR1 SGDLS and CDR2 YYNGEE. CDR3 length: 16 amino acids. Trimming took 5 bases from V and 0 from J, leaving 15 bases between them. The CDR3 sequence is CASRRGEGNSGNTIYF. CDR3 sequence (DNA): TGTGCCAGCAGGAGGGGGGAGGGAAACTCTGGAAACACCATATATTTT.

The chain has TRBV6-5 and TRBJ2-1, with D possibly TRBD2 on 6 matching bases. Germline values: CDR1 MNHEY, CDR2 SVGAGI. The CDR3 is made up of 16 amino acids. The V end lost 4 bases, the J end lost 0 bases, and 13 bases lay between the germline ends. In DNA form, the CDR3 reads TGTGCCAGCAGTTTATTAGCGGCAGTCTCCTACAATGAGCAGTTCTTC. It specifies CASSLLAAVSYNEQFF.

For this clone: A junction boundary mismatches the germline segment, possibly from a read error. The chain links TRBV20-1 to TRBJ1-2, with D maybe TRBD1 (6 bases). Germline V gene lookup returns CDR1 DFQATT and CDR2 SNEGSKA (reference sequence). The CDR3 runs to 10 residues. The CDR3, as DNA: TGCAGTGCTGGAGACAGGGGCTACACCTTC. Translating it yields CSAGDRGYTF.

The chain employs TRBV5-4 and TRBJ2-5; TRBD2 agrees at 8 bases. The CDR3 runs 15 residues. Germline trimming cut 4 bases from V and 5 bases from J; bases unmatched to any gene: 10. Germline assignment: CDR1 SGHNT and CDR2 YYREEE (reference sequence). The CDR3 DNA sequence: TGTGCCAGCAGCCCTAGGGGAGGGACTAGGGAGACCCAGTACTTC. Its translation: CASSPRGGTRETQYF.

The CDR3 loop reads CASSMGTGGGEETQYF. In DNA form, the CDR3 reads TGCGCCAGCAGCATGGGGACAGGGGGCGGGGAAGAGACCCAGTACTTC. This chain connects TRBV5-1 to TRBJ2-5; 12 nucleotides align to TRBD1. Germline V gene sequence: CDR1 SGHRS, CDR2 YFSETQ. The CDR3 sequence is 16 residues long. V lost 4 bases and J lost 3; bases outside the gene matches: 7.

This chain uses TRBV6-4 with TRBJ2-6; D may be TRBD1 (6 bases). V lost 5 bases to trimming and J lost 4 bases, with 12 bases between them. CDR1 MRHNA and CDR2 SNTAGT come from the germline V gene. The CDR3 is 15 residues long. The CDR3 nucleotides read TGTGCCAGCAGTTTTCAGGGGTCCGGGGCCAACGTCCTGACTTTC. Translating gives CASSFQGSGANVLTF.

The CDR3 nucleotides are TGTGCCAGCAGCTTCGACGTCGGGGAGCAGTACTTC. Translated, it gives CASSFDVGEQYF. The chain carries TRBV7-2 and TRBJ2-7; no clear D gene. The CDR3 spans 12 residues. Germline V lookup: CDR1 SGHTA, CDR2 FQGNSA. The V end was cut by 3 bases, the J end by 7 bases, with 10 bases between.

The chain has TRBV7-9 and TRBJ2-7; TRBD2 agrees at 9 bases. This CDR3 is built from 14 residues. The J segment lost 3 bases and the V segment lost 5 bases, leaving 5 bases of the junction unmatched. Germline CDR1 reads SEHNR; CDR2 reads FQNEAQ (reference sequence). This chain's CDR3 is CASSQLAGVYEQYF. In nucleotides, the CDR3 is TGTGCCAGCAGCCAGTTAGCGGGAGTCTACGAGCAGTACTTC.

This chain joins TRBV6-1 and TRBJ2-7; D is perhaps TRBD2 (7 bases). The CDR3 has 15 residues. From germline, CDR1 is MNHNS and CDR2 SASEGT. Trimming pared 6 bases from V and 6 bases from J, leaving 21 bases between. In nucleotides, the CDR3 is TGTGCCAGCAGAAAGGGGAGGGGGGGCCTAGGCGAGCAGTACTTC. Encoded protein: CASRKGRGGLGEQYF.

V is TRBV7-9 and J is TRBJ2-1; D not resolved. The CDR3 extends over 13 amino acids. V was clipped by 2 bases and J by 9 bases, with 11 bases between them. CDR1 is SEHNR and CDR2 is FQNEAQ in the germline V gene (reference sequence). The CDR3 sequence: CASSLYLSPEQFF. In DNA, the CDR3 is TGTGCCAGCAGCTTATATCTATCCCCTGAGCAGTTCTTC.

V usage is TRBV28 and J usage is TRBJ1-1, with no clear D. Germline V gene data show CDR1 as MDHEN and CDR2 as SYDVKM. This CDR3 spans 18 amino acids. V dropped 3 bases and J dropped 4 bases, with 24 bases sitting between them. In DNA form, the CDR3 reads TGTGCCAGCAGTTTTAGTTTGGGCACGAAGGGAGGCGGCACTGAAGCTTTCTTT. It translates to CASSFSLGTKGGGTEAFF.

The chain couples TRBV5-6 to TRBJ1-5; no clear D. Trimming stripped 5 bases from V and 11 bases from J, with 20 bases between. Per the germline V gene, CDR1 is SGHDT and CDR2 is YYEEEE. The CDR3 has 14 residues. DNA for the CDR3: TGTGCCAGCAGTAAACGACGGGGTGGAAAGGCCCAGCATTTT. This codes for CASSKRRGGKAQHF.

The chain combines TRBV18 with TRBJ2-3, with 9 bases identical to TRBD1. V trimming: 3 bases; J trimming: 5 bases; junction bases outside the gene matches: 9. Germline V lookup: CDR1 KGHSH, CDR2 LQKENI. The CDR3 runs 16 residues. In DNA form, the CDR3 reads TGTGCCAGCTCACCGGGCTGGGACAGGGCTGAAGATACGCAGTATTTT. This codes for CASSPGWDRAEDTQYF.

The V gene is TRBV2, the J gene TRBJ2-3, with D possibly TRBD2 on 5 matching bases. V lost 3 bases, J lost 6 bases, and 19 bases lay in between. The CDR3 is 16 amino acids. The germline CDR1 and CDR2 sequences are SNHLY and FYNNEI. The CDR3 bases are TGTGCCAGCAGTGACGGAGCGTGGCCGGAGGCGGATACGCAGTATTTT. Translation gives CASSDGAWPEADTQYF. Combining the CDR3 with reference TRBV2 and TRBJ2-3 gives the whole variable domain EPEVTQTPSHQVTQMGQEVILRCVPISNHLYFYWYRQILGQKVEFLVSFYNNEISEKSEIFDDQFSVERPDGSNFTLKIRSTKLEDSAMYFCASSDGAWPEADTQYFGPGTRLTVL.

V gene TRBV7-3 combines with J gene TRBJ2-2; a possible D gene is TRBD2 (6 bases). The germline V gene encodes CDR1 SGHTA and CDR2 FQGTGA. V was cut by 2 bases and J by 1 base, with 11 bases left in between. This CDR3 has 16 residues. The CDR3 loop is CASSLGSGLNTGELFF. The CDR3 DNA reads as TGTGCCAGCAGCTTAGGTAGCGGTTTGAACACCGGGGAGCTGTTTTTT.

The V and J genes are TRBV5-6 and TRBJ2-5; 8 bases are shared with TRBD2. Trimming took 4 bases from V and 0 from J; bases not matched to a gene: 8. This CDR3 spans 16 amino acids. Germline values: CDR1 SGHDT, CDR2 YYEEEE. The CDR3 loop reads CASSPVLAGYQETQYF. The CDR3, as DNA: TGTGCCAGCAGCCCGGTGCTAGCGGGTTACCAAGAGACCCAGTACTTC.

CDR3 DNA sequence: TGTGCCAGCAGTCTGAAATTGTCTCGGGAGACCCAGTACTTC. As protein: CASSLKLSRETQYF. The gene calls are TRBV6-5 and TRBJ2-5; D gene ambiguous. Trimming took off 5 bases at V and 5 bases at J, with 15 bases between the two ends. The CDR3 has 14 residues. From germline, CDR1 is MNHEY and CDR2 SVGAGI.

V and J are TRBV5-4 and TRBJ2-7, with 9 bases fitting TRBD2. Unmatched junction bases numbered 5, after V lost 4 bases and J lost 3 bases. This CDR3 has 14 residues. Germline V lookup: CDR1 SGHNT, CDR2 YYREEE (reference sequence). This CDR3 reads CASSPGTSIYEQYF. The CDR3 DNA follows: TGTGCCAGCAGCCCCGGGACTAGCATCTACGAGCAGTACTTC.

CDR3 protein: CASSLDRGHQPQHF. The DNA for the CDR3 is TGTGCCAGCAGCTTGGACAGGGGCCATCAGCCCCAGCATTTT. The chain combines TRBV7-2 with TRBJ1-5, with 9 nucleotides matching TRBD1. The CDR3 consists of 14 residues. Germline values: CDR1 SGHTA, CDR2 FQGNSA. V lost 3 bases and J lost 5; bases outside the gene matches: 2.